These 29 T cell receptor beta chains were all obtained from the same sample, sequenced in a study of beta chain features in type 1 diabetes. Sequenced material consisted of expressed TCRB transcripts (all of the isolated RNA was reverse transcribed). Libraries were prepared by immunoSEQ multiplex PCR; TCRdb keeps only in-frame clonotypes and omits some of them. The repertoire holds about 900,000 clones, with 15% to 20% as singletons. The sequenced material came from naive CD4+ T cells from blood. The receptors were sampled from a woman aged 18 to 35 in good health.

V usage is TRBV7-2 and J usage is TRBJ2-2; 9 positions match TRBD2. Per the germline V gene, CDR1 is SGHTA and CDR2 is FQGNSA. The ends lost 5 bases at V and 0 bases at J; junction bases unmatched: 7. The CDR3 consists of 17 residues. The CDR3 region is CASSPRSSGTNTGELFF. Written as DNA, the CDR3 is TGTGCCAGCAGCCCCCGGTCTAGCGGGACGAACACCGGGGAGCTGTTTTTT.

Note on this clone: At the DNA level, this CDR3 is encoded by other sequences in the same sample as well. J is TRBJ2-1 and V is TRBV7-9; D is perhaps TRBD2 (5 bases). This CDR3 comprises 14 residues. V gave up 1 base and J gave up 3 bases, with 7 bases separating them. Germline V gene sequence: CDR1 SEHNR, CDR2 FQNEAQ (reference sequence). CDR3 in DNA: TGTGCCAGCAGCTTAGGACGGGACTACAATGAGCAGTTCTTC. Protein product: CASSLGRDYNEQFF.

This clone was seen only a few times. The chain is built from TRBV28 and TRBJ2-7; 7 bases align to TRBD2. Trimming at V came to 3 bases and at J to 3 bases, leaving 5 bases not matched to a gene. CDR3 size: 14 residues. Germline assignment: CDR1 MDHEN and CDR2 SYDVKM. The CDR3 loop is CASSLGGTHYEQYF. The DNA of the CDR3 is TGTGCCAGCAGTTTGGGGGGGACCCACTACGAGCAGTACTTC.

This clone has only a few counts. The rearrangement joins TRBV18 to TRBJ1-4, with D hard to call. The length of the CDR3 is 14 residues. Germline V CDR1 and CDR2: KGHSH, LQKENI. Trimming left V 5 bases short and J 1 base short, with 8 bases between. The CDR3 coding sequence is TGTGCCAGCTCAAACGGGGTAACTAATGAAAAACTGTTTTTT. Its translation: CASSNGVTNEKLFF.

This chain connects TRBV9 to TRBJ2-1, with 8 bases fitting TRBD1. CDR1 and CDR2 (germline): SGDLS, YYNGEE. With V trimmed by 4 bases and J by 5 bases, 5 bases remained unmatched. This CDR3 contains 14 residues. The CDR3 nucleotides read TGTGCCAGCAGCTTCCGGACAGGGAACAATGAGCAGTTCTTC. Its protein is CASSFRTGNNEQFF.

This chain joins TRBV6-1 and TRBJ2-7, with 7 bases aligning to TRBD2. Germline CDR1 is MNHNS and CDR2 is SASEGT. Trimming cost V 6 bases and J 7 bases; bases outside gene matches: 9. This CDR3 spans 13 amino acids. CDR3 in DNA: TGTGCCAGCAGCGACCGGGGGGTCCGGGAGCAGTACTTC. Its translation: CASSDRGVREQYF.

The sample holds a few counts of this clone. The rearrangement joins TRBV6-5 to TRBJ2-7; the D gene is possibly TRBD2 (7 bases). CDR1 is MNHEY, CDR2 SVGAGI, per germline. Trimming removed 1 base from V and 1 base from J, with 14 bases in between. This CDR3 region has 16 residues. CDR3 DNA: TGTGCCAGCAGTTACTTGGGGGGGGCGCGATCCTACGAGCAGTACTTC. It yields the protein CASSYLGGARSYEQYF.

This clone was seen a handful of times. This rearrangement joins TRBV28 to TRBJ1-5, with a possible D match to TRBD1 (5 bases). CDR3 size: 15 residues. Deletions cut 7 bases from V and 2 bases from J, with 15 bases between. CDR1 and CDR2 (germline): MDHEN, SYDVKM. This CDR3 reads CASTSSGLGNQPQHF. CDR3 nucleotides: TGTGCCAGCACTTCTTCAGGGTTAGGCAATCAGCCCCAGCATTTT.

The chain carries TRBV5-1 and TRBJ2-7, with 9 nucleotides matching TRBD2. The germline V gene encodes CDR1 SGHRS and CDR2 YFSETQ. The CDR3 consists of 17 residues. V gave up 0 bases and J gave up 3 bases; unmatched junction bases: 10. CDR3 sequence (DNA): TGCGCCAGCAGCTTGGCTCTAGCGGGATCGACGGTCTACGAGCAGTACTTC. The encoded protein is CASSLALAGSTVYEQYF.

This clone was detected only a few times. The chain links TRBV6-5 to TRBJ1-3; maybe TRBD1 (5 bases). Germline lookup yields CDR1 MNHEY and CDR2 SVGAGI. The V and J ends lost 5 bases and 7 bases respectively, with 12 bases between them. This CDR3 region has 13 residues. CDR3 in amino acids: CASSPTRGNTIYF. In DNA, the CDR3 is TGTGCCAGCAGTCCCACCCGGGGGAACACCATATATTTT.

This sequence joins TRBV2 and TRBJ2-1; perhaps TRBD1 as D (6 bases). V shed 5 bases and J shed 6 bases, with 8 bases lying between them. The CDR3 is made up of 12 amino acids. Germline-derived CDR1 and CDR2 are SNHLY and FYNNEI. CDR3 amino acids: CASSRGGNEQFF. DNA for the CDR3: TGTGCCAGCAGTCGAGGGGGCAATGAGCAGTTCTTC.

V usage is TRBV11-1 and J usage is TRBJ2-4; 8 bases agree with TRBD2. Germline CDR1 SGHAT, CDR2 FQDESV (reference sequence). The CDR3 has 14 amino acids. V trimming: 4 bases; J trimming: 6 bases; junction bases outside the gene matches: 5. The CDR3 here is CASSYSGSINIQYF. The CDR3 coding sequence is TGTGCCAGCAGCTACAGCGGGAGTATAAACATTCAGTACTTC.

The CDR3 DNA is TGCGCCAGCAGCTTGGGGGGGACAGTAGGAGATGAGCAGTTCTTC. Encoded protein: CASSLGGTVGDEQFF. The chain combines TRBV5-1 with TRBJ2-1; 7 bases agree with TRBD1. Germline trimming cut 0 bases from V and 8 bases from J; bases unmatched to any gene: 8. The length of the CDR3 is 15 residues. Germline CDR1 reads SGHRS; CDR2 reads YFSETQ.

This CDR3 is CASSFLGTAWTYGYTF. DNA for the CDR3: TGTGCCAGCAGCTTCTTGGGAACAGCCTGGACATATGGCTACACCTTC. V and J are TRBV7-2 and TRBJ1-2; tentative D call: TRBD1 (5 bases). The CDR3 contains 16 residues. Germline V lookup: CDR1 SGHTA, CDR2 FQGNSA. V was trimmed by 3 bases and J by 5 bases, leaving 19 bases between them. Using reference TRBV7-2 and TRBJ1-2 for the parts outside the CDR3, the full variable domain is GAGVSQSPSNKVTEKGKDVELRCDPISGHTALYWYRQSLGQGLEFLIYFQGNSAPDKSGLPSDRFSAERTGGSVSTLTIQRTQQEDSAVYLCASSFLGTAWTYGYTFGSGTRLTVV.

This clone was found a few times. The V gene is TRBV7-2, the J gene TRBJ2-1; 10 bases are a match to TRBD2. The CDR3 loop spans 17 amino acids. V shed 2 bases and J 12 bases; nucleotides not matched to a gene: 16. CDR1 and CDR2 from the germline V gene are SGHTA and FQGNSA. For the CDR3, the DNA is TGTGCCAGCAGCTTATCCAGCAGGACTAGCGGAACCCCGGGGCAGTTCTTC. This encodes CASSLSSRTSGTPGQFF. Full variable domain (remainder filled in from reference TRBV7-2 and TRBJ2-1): GAGVSQSPSNKVTEKGKDVELRCDPISGHTALYWYRQSLGQGLEFLIYFQGNSAPDKSGLPSDRFSAERTGGSVSTLTIQRTQQEDSAVYLCASSLSSRTSGTPGQFFGPGTRLTVL.

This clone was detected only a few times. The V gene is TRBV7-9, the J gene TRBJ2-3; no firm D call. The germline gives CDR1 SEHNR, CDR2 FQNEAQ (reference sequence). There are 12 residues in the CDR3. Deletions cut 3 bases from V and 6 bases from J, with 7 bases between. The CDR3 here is CASSFDRDTQYF. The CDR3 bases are TGTGCCAGCAGCTTCGACCGGGATACGCAGTATTTT.

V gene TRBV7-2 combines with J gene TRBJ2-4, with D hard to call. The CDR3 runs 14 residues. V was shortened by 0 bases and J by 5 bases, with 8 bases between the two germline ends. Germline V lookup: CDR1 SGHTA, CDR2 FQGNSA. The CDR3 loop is CASSLARFQNIQYF. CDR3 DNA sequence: TGTGCCAGCAGCTTAGCGCGGTTTCAAAACATTCAGTACTTC.

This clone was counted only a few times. The CDR3 protein is CASSPFGDRADEQYF. CDR3 coding DNA: TGTGCCAGCAGCCCCTTTGGGGACAGGGCCGACGAGCAGTACTTC. The chain employs TRBV7-6 and TRBJ2-7, with 9 bases lining up with TRBD1. The V segment lost 5 bases and the J segment 5 bases; nucleotides outside the gene matches: 10. The CDR3 runs 15 residues. In germline, CDR1 is SGHVS, CDR2 FNYEAQ.

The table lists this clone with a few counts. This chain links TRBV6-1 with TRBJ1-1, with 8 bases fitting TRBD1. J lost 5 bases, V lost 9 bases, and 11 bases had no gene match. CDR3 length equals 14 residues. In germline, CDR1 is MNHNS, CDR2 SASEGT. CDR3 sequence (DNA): TGTGCCAGTAGAGTACAGGGGGAGAGGACTGAAGCTTTCTTT. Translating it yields CASRVQGERTEAFF.

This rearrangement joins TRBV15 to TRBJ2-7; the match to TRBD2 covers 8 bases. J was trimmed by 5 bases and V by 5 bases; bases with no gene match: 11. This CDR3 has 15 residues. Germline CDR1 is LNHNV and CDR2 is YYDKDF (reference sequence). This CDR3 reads CATSARAAGANEQYF. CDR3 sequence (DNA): TGTGCCACCAGCGCACGGGCAGCGGGAGCCAACGAGCAGTACTTC.

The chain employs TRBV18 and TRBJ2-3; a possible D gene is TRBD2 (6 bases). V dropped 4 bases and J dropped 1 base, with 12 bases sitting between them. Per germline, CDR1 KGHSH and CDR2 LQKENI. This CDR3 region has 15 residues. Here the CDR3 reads CASSRIGSGTDTQYF. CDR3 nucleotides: TGTGCCAGCTCACGTATCGGGAGTGGCACAGATACGCAGTATTTT.

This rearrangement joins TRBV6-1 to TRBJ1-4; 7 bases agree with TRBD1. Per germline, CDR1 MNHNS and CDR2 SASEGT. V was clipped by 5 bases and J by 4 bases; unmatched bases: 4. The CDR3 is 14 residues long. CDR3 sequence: CASSLDRVNEKLFF. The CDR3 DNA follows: TGTGCCAGCAGTTTAGACAGGGTTAATGAAAAACTGTTTTTT.

CDR3 in amino acids: CSAGSTGSLYGYTF. CDR3 DNA: TGCAGCGCTGGGTCAACCGGGAGTCTCTATGGCTACACCTTC. The chain combines TRBV29-1 with TRBJ1-2; D gene uncertain. The CDR3 has 14 amino acids. The V end lost 7 bases, the J end lost 4 bases, and 19 bases lay between the germline ends. Per germline, CDR1 SQVTM and CDR2 ANQGSEA.

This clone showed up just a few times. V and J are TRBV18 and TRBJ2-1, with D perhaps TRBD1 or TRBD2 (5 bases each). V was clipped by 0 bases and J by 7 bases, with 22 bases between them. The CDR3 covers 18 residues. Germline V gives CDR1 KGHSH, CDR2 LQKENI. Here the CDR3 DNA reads TGTGCCAGCTCACCACCGAGGTTAAGCGCCCAGGGAGCGAATGAGCAGTTCTTC. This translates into CASSPPRLSAQGANEQFF.

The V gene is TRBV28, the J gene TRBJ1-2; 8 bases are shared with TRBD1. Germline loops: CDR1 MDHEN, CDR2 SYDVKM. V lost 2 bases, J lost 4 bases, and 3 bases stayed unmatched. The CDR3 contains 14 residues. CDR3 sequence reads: CASSLRQGAYGYTF. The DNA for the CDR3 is TGTGCCAGCAGTTTAAGGCAGGGGGCCTATGGCTACACCTTC.

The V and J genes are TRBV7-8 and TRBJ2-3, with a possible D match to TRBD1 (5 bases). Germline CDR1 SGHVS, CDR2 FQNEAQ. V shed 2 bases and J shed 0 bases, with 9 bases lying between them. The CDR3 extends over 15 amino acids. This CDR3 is CASSLWGGSTDTQYF. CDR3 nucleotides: TGTGCCAGCAGCTTATGGGGCGGTAGCACAGATACGCAGTATTTT.

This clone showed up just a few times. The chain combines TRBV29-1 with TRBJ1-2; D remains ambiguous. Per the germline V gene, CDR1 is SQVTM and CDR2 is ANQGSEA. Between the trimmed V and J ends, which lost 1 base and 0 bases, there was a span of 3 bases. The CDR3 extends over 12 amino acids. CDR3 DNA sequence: TGCAGCGTTGAAGGTCCTAACTATGGCTACACCTTC. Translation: CSVEGPNYGYTF.

Written as DNA, the CDR3 is TGTGCCAGCAGCTCCGCAGGACTGTATTATGGCTACACCTTC. Protein product: CASSSAGLYYGYTF. The V call is TRBV7-2, the J call TRBJ1-2; D is unresolved. The V end lost 4 bases, the J end lost 5 bases, and 14 bases lay between the germline ends. Germline V gene data show CDR1 as SGHTA and CDR2 as FQGNSA. The CDR3 extends over 14 amino acids.

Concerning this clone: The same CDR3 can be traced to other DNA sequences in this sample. CDR3 sequence (DNA): TGTGCCAGCAGTTCGGGGCCCTATGGCTACACCTTC. It encodes CASSSGPYGYTF. The genes are TRBV28 and TRBJ1-2, with D possibly TRBD1 on 5 matching bases. Trimming removed 4 bases at V and 4 bases at J, with 7 bases between. The germline V gene has CDR1 MDHEN and CDR2 SYDVKM. The CDR3 is 12 residues long.